Shown below are 15 T cell receptor beta chains from a single sample sequenced in a study of Graves' ophthalmopathy and Graves' hyperthyroidism. RNA transcripts were the source from which TCR beta CDR3 regions were amplified. RT-PCR in the first round used HTBI primers; a second-round multiplex PCR followed. TCRdb reanalysed the multiplex PCR reads using MiXCR and keeps one entry per CDR3 protein. The profile covers hundreds of thousands of distinct CDR3 sequences, with more than 40% appearing a single time and more than 2.5% taken by the ten largest. Sequenced material: peripheral blood. The receptors shown here come from an adult man with Graves' ophthalmopathy.

At least ten counts were recorded for this clonotype. The rearrangement joins TRBV7-8 to TRBJ2-7; D remains ambiguous. Trimming cost V 6 bases and J 4 bases, with 19 bases left between them. Germline-derived CDR1 and CDR2 are SGHVS and FQNEAQ. The CDR3 totals 15 residues. CDR3 protein: CASSIRALGGYEQYF. CDR3 in DNA: TGTGCCAGCAGTATCCGTGCGCTGGGTGGGTACGAGCAGTACTTC. Full variable domain (rest looked up from reference TRBV7-8 and TRBJ2-7): GAGVSQSPRYKVAKRGQDVALRCDPISGHVSLFWYQQALGQGPEFLTYFQNEAQLDKSGLPSDRFFAERPEGSVSTLKIQRTQQEDSAVYLCASSIRALGGYEQYFGPGTRLTVT.

This chain uses TRBV2 with TRBJ2-1; either TRBD1 or TRBD2 may supply D (5 bases each). Per germline, CDR1 SNHLY and CDR2 FYNNEI. The ends were cut back, 8 bases at V and 8 bases at J, with 10 bases in the middle. The CDR3 contains 11 residues. CDR3 sequence: CASGRDDEQFF. CDR3 DNA: TGTGCCAGCGGCAGGGACGATGAGCAGTTCTTC.

This clonotype was recorded a few times. V gene TRBV12-3 or TRBV12-4 combines with J gene TRBJ2-5, with 7 bases fitting TRBD1. The CDR3 has 17 amino acids. Trimming removed 4 bases from V and 2 bases from J; junction bases left unmatched: 13. The CDR3 DNA follows: TGTGCCAGCAGTTCTCTTACCCGCAGGGGGAGACAAGAGACCCAGTACTTC. This gives the protein CASSSLTRRGRQETQYF.

This clonotype was observed a few times. The chain combines TRBV2 with TRBJ1-6; D is unclear. Germline V CDR1 and CDR2: SNHLY, FYNNEI. CDR3 length: 12 amino acids. V gave up 6 bases and J gave up 7 bases, with 7 bases separating them. CDR3 protein: CASREANSPLHF. In DNA form, the CDR3 reads TGTGCCAGCAGGGAGGCGAATTCACCCCTCCACTTT.

Worth noting for this clonotype: This clone may be a read error of a much larger clone one base away. This rearrangement joins TRBV2 to TRBJ2-2; possible D gene TRBD2, 5 bases. The CDR3 totals 15 residues. Germline V gene data show CDR1 as SNHLY and CDR2 as FYNNEI. The CDR3 reads CARSVGRGYTGELFF. The CDR3 DNA follows: TGTGCCAGGAGTGTAGGGAGAGGGTACACCGGGGAGCTGTTTTTT.

The rearrangement uses TRBV25-1 and TRBJ2-7; 11 bases match TRBD1. Germline assignment: CDR1 MGHDK and CDR2 SYGVNS. The CDR3 has 15 amino acids. Trimming removed 3 bases from V and 7 bases from J; junction bases left unmatched: 8. CDR3 DNA sequence: TGTGCCAGCAGTGACTCCGGACAGGGGGCATGGGAGCAGTACTTC. Protein sequence: CASSDSGQGAWEQYF.

The chain carries TRBV7-2 and TRBJ1-3, with 7 bases matching TRBD1. Per the germline V gene, CDR1 is SGHTA and CDR2 is FQGNSA. This CDR3 spans 15 amino acids. With V trimmed by 5 bases and J by 8 bases, 12 bases remained unmatched. The CDR3 loop is CASSQEGQAFDTIYF. Here the CDR3 DNA reads TGTGCCAGCAGCCAAGAAGGACAGGCGTTTGACACCATATATTTT.

The chain links TRBV5-6 to TRBJ2-5; 10 positions agree with TRBD2. V dropped 4 bases and J dropped 5; count of bases not matched to a gene: 8. This CDR3 has 15 residues. Germline lookup yields CDR1 SGHDT and CDR2 YYEEEE. The CDR3 region has the DNA TGTGCCAGCAGCATAGCGGGAGGCGGTGAGGAGACCCAGTACTTC. This sequence encodes CASSIAGGGEETQYF.

The V and J genes are TRBV7-2 and TRBJ1-4, with a possible D match to TRBD1 (6 bases). The germline gives CDR1 SGHTA, CDR2 FQGNSA. Between the trimmed V and J ends, which lost 4 bases and 2 bases, there was a span of 17 bases. CDR3 length: 17 amino acids. CDR3 DNA: TGTGCCAGCAGCTGGACTAGCGGGGGGGCCACTAATGAAAAACTGTTTTTT. Translating it yields CASSWTSGGATNEKLFF.

This clonotype was seen many times. V usage is TRBV7-2 and J usage is TRBJ2-5, with 7 bases aligning to TRBD1. CDR3 size: 14 residues. V lost 4 bases to trimming and J lost 3 bases; unmatched junction nucleotides: 5. Germline V CDR1 and CDR2: SGHTA, FQGNSA. CDR3 DNA: TGTGCCAGCAGCTCACAGGGGTCAAAAGAGACCCAGTACTTC. Its translation: CASSSQGSKETQYF. Complete variable domain (other parts from reference TRBV7-2 and TRBJ2-5): GAGVSQSPSNKVTEKGKDVELRCDPISGHTALYWYRQSLGQGLEFLIYFQGNSAPDKSGLPSDRFSAERTGGSVSTLTIQRTQQEDSAVYLCASSSQGSKETQYFGPGTRLLVL.

This clonotype was recorded many times. This chain joins TRBV20-1 and TRBJ1-5, with a weak D call TRBD1 (6 bases). Trimming pared 3 bases from V and 5 bases from J, leaving 17 bases between. Germline V gene sequence: CDR1 DFQATT, CDR2 SNEGSKA (reference sequence). The CDR3 contains 15 residues. This chain's CDR3 is CSARARGAHHQPQHF. The CDR3 bases are TGCAGTGCTAGGGCTAGGGGGGCACACCATCAGCCCCAGCATTTT.

In its sample, this clonotype was seen many times. The genes are TRBV12-3 or TRBV12-4 and TRBJ1-5, with D possibly matching TRBD1 (5 bases). CDR3 length equals 12 residues. V lost 7 bases to trimming and J lost 7 bases, with 11 bases between them. Written as DNA, the CDR3 is TGTGCCAGCAACGCCTGGGGGCAGCCCCAGCATTTT. It encodes CASNAWGQPQHF.

The rearrangement joins TRBV5-1 to TRBJ1-3; the D is unclear. Germline V gene lookup returns CDR1 SGHRS and CDR2 YFSETQ. The CDR3 runs to 13 residues. With 4 bases removed from V and 7 bases from J, the gap between germline ends came to 12 bases. Here the CDR3 DNA reads TGCGCCAGCAGCGTACGTCCGGCGAACACCATATATTTT. This gives the protein CASSVRPANTIYF. The variable domain in full, with the rest retrieved from reference TRBV5-1 and TRBJ1-3, is KAGVTQTPRYLIKTRGQQVTLSCSPISGHRSVSWYQQTPGQGLQFLFEYFSETQRNKGNFPGRFSGRQFSNSRSEMNVSTLELGDSALYLCASSVRPANTIYFGEGSWLTVV.

This clonotype was detected many times. The CDR3 nucleotides read TGCAGCGTTCAGGGACGGGGAGCTAACTATGGCTACACCTTC. Residues: CSVQGRGANYGYTF. The chain carries TRBV29-1 and TRBJ1-2; D is perhaps TRBD1 (5 bases). Germline V lookup: CDR1 SQVTM, CDR2 ANQGSEA. This CDR3 has 14 residues. V dropped 5 bases and J dropped 0 bases, with 13 bases sitting between them.

In its sample, this clonotype was seen many times. The CDR3 loop is CSARSGINYGYTF. The CDR3 nucleotides are TGCAGTGCTAGGTCTGGGATTAACTATGGCTACACCTTC. The chain joins TRBV20-1 to TRBJ1-2, with D uncertain. The germline gives CDR1 DFQATT, CDR2 SNEGSKA (reference sequence). The V end lost 3 bases, the J end lost 1 base, and 9 bases lay between the germline ends. The CDR3 sequence is 13 residues long.